Presented here are 21 T cell receptor beta chains from one specimen sequenced in a study of control samples from healthy donors and cancer patients. Generated by immunoSEQ multiplex PCR, the TCRdb table keeps only in-frame clones and is missing some. The table has about 130,000 clones, roughly 92% seen once. Sequencing was carried out using blood. These receptors came from a man aged 18 to 29 in good health.

The rearrangement joins TRBV19 to TRBJ2-7; 8 nucleotides match TRBD1. The length of the CDR3 is 16 residues. The trim removed 3 bases at V and 2 bases at J, leaving 9 bases unmatched. CDR1 and CDR2 from the germline V gene are LNHDA and SQIVND (reference sequence). The CDR3 protein is CASSISGTGATYEQYF. The CDR3 DNA follows: TGTGCCAGTAGTATTAGTGGGACAGGAGCTACCTACGAGCAGTACTTC.

The chain links TRBV2 to TRBJ1-6; a weak D match, TRBD1 (6 bases). CDR3 size: 14 residues. Trimming took 7 bases from V and 7 from J, leaving 14 bases between them. CDR1 is SNHLY, CDR2 FYNNEI, per germline. Here the CDR3 reads CASIVGQANSPLHF. CDR3 DNA sequence: TGTGCCAGCATAGTGGGACAAGCAAATTCACCCCTCCACTTT. The full variable domain, with the rest looked up from reference TRBV2 and TRBJ1-6, is EPEVTQTPSHQVTQMGQEVILRCVPISNHLYFYWYRQILGQKVEFLVSFYNNEISEKSEIFDDQFSVERPDGSNFTLKIRSTKLEDSAMYFCASIVGQANSPLHFGNGTRLTVT.

The V and J genes are TRBV5-1 and TRBJ2-1; 8 bases map to TRBD1. The CDR3 is made up of 15 amino acids. Germline CDR1 and CDR2: SGHRS and YFSETQ. V shed 0 bases and J 7 bases; nucleotides not matched to a gene: 6. DNA of the CDR3: TGCGCCAGCAGCTTGGAGGCAGGGGGCTTGAATGAGCAGTTCTTC. Its translation is CASSLEAGGLNEQFF.

The genes are TRBV5-4 and TRBJ2-7; TRBD1 matches at 9 bases. CDR3 length: 16 amino acids. Germline assignment: CDR1 SGHNT and CDR2 YYREEE (reference sequence). Trimming took 4 bases from V and 0 from J; bases not matched to a gene: 8. CDR3 coding DNA: TGTGCCAGCAGCGGTGGACAGGGGACGACCTCCTACGAGCAGTACTTC. Translation gives CASSGGQGTTSYEQYF.

V is TRBV29-1 and J is TRBJ2-3; a possible D gene is TRBD2 (6 bases). Trimming removed 4 bases at V and 2 bases at J, with 16 bases between. The CDR3 is made up of 15 amino acids. Germline CDR1 reads SQVTM; CDR2 reads ANQGSEA. Here the CDR3 DNA reads TGCAGCGTTGGTTTATTCGGGGGAATCACAGATACGCAGTATTTT. Amino acid sequence: CSVGLFGGITDTQYF.

The chain uses TRBV30 and TRBJ1-1; D is perhaps TRBD1 (5 bases). V lost 2 bases and J lost 1, with 8 bases in between. CDR3 size: 13 residues. Germline values: CDR1 GTSNPN, CDR2 SVGIG (reference sequence). The CDR3 bases are TGTGCCTGGAGTTTTGGGGGGAACACTGAAGCTTTCTTT. The encoded protein is CAWSFGGNTEAFF.

The chain couples TRBV27 to TRBJ1-1; D is unclear. From germline, CDR1 is MNHEY and CDR2 SMNVEV (reference sequence). This CDR3 is built from 14 residues. V dropped 4 bases and J dropped 1 base, with 10 bases sitting between them. The CDR3 nucleotides are TGTGCCAGCAGTTCAAGGGTCCCGAACACTGAAGCTTTCTTT. Its translation is CASSSRVPNTEAFF.

The chain joins TRBV10-3 to TRBJ2-5, with TRBD2 matching 11 bases. Germline V gene sequence: CDR1 ENHRY, CDR2 SYGVKD. This CDR3 spans 16 amino acids. V was clipped by 6 bases and J by 4 bases; unmatched bases: 10. The chain's CDR3 is CAISPGASGGPETQYF. The CDR3 nucleotides read TGTGCCATCAGCCCCGGGGCTAGCGGGGGGCCAGAGACCCAGTACTTC.

The rearrangement uses TRBV6-5 and TRBJ2-3; 12 bases align to TRBD2. This CDR3 is built from 14 residues. In germline, CDR1 is MNHEY, CDR2 SVGAGI. The V gene end was trimmed by 8 bases and the J gene end by 2 bases; junction bases not matched to a gene: 2. For the CDR3, the DNA is TGTGCCAGCGGACTAGCGGGGAACACAGATACGCAGTATTTT. Translated, it gives CASGLAGNTDTQYF.

The chain joins TRBV11-2 to TRBJ2-2; D is perhaps TRBD2 (5 bases). Trimming took 5 bases from V and 6 from J, leaving 16 bases between them. This CDR3 region has 15 residues. The germline V gene has CDR1 SGHAT and CDR2 FQNNGV. In DNA, the CDR3 is TGTGCCAGCAGCCCCCTCGCGCGGCGGGCCGGGGAGCTGTTTTTT. Its translation is CASSPLARRAGELFF.

The chain combines TRBV13 with TRBJ1-5; D is uncertain. This CDR3 comprises 12 residues. CDR1 and CDR2 (germline): PRHDT, FYEKMQ (reference sequence). The V gene lost 5 bases and the J gene lost 4 bases, with 6 bases spanning the gap. The CDR3 nucleotides read TGTGCCAGCAGCCAAGAGAATCAGCCCCAGCATTTT. This gives the protein CASSQENQPQHF.

This sequence joins TRBV6-6 and TRBJ2-1; 9 nucleotides agree with TRBD1. The germline V gene encodes CDR1 MNHNY and CDR2 SVGAGI (reference sequence). CDR3 size: 17 residues. Trimming removed 5 bases from V and 4 bases from J; junction bases left unmatched: 12. In DNA, the CDR3 is TGTGCCAGCAGTCACACGACTGGGACAGGGACGTACAATGAGCAGTTCTTC. Translating gives CASSHTTGTGTYNEQFF.

The rearrangement links TRBV30 to TRBJ1-2; unclear D gene. V lost 2 bases to trimming and J lost 3 bases, with 16 bases between them. This CDR3 is 15 amino acids long. Germline V gene sequence: CDR1 GTSNPN, CDR2 SVGIG (reference sequence). CDR3 DNA: TGTGCCTGGAGTAAGCGACGGATTTTCCACTATGGCTACACCTTC. This sequence encodes CAWSKRRIFHYGYTF.

The chain is built from TRBV7-3 and TRBJ1-2; perhaps TRBD1 as D (6 bases). V gave up 5 bases and J gave up 6 bases, with 25 bases separating them. Germline values: CDR1 SGHTA, CDR2 FQGTGA. This CDR3 has 17 residues. In DNA, the CDR3 is TGTGCCAGCAGCCCCTCACCGGCGCGGGGGCGCTTGGATGGCTACACCTTC. Its protein is CASSPSPARGRLDGYTF. Full variable domain (remainder filled in from reference TRBV7-3 and TRBJ1-2): GAGVSQTPSNKVTEKGKYVELRCDPISGHTALYWYRQSLGQGPEFLIYFQGTGAADDSGLPNDRFFAVRPEGSVSTLKIQRTERGDSAVYLCASSPSPARGRLDGYTFGSGTRLTVV.

The rearrangement links TRBV5-4 to TRBJ2-7; 11 nucleotides line up with TRBD1. This CDR3 is 15 amino acids long. The germline V gene has CDR1 SGHNT and CDR2 YYREEE (reference sequence). V lost 3 bases and J lost 5; bases outside the gene matches: 7. This chain's CDR3 is CASSSPRTGGDEQYF. The CDR3, as DNA: TGTGCCAGCAGCTCTCCTAGGACAGGGGGCGACGAGCAGTACTTC.

The chain joins TRBV5-1 to TRBJ2-3; no reliable D call. Germline V lookup: CDR1 SGHRS, CDR2 YFSETQ. CDR3 size: 14 residues. With 4 bases removed from V and 2 bases from J, the gap between germline ends came to 11 bases. The CDR3 loop is CASSRLTLTDTQYF. The CDR3 DNA reads as TGCGCCAGCAGCCGGCTGACTCTCACAGATACGCAGTATTTT.

With respect to this clone: A read error may produce the germline difference seen at one junction end. The chain recombines TRBV10-3 with TRBJ2-6, with D unresolved. This CDR3 contains 19 residues. CDR1 is ENHRY, CDR2 SYGVKD, per germline. This chain's CDR3 is CAISRLSPRHLSEANVLTF. The CDR3 coding sequence is TGTGCCATCAGTAGACTGAGCCCCCGCCACCTCTCTGAGGCCAACGTCCTGACTTTC.

The chain employs TRBV19 and TRBJ1-5; possibly TRBD1 for D (5 bases). Trimming stripped 0 bases from V and 5 bases from J, with 5 bases between. CDR1 is LNHDA and CDR2 is SQIVND in the germline V gene (reference sequence). The CDR3 runs 13 residues. DNA of the CDR3: TGTGCCAGTAGTATAGACAGGGATCAGCCCCAGCATTTT. Translation gives CASSIDRDQPQHF. The variable domain in full, with the rest retrieved from reference TRBV19 and TRBJ1-5, is DGGITQSPKYLFRKEGQNVTLSCEQNLNHDAMYWYRQDPGQGLRLIYYSQIVNDFQKGDIAEGYSVSREKKESFPLTVTSAQKNPTAFYLCASSIDRDQPQHFGDGTRLSIL.

This chain joins TRBV6-2 or TRBV6-3 and TRBJ2-1; D is uncertain. This CDR3 contains 14 residues. Germline-derived CDR1 and CDR2 are MNHEY and SVGEGT. Trimming pared 2 bases from V and 1 base from J, leaving 6 bases between. The CDR3 sequence: CASSYQVSYNEQFF. DNA for the CDR3: TGTGCCAGCAGTTACCAGGTATCCTACAATGAGCAGTTCTTC.

This chain links TRBV5-1 with TRBJ1-1; the match to TRBD1 covers 9 bases. Germline lookup yields CDR1 SGHRS and CDR2 YFSETQ. V shed 3 bases, J shed 2 bases, and the junction held 5 bases outside the gene matches. This CDR3 spans 15 amino acids. The CDR3 is CASSSGQGLNTEAFF. For the CDR3, the DNA is TGCGCCAGCAGCTCCGGACAGGGGCTTAACACTGAAGCTTTCTTT. The whole variable domain, filled in from reference TRBV5-1 and TRBJ1-1, reads KAGVTQTPRYLIKTRGQQVTLSCSPISGHRSVSWYQQTPGQGLQFLFEYFSETQRNKGNFPGRFSGRQFSNSRSEMNVSTLELGDSALYLCASSSGQGLNTEAFFGQGTRLTVV.

The gene calls are TRBV9 and TRBJ2-1; D not certain. This CDR3 comprises 15 residues. The ends were cut back, 3 bases at V and 0 bases at J, with 10 bases in the middle. The germline V gene has CDR1 SGDLS and CDR2 YYNGEE. As DNA, the CDR3 is TGTGCCAGCAGCGGAGACGGCAACTCCTACAATGAGCAGTTCTTC. Translation gives CASSGDGNSYNEQFF.